This T cell receptor beta chain was recovered during a study of blood T cell repertoires in COVID-19. Germline trimming cut 4 bases from V and 3 bases from J; bases unmatched to any gene: 9. The CDR3 runs 15 residues. Measured with immunoSEQ multiplex PCR; TCRdb has only the in-frame clones, and not every one. The sample holds 300,000 to 350,000 clones, approximately 83% seen once. A single count supports this clone. The sample consisted of PBMCs or T cells enriched from blood (not recorded which). This chain uses TRBV5-3 with TRBJ2-7; TRBD1 matches at 8 bases. TRBV5-3 is an ORF, and what it does is uncertain. This sequence originates from a young man who had recovered from COVID-19. The CDR3 DNA reads as TGTGCCAGAAGCCACCGGACAGGGTTTTACTACGAGCAGTACTTC. Translating gives CARSHRTGFYYEQYF.